The 30 T cell receptor beta chains reported below all come from one sample, sequenced in a study of blood T cell repertoires in COVID-19. Here immunoSEQ multiplex PCR was the method, and the copy in TCRdb shows in-frame clones only, minus some. Of fewer than 250,000 clones detected, 80% appear once; the ten largest clones hold about 7%. Sequenced: peripheral blood. The receptors here all came from a man in his 60s with acute or convalescent COVID-19.

About this clone itself: One end of the junction does not line up with germline, which may come from a read error. The rearrangement links TRBV2 to TRBJ1-2; D gene uncertain. The CDR3 is 16 amino acids. CDR1 is SNHLY and CDR2 is FYNNEI in the germline V gene. The CDR3 DNA sequence: TGTGCCAGCAGGGAAGAGCCCAGACACCCAGCCTATGGCTACACCTTC. Residues: CASREEPRHPAYGYTF.

V gene TRBV9 combines with J gene TRBJ1-3; no clear D gene. V lost 3 bases and J lost 4, with 14 bases in between. The CDR3 runs to 15 residues. Germline V gene data show CDR1 as SGDLS and CDR2 as YYNGEE. CDR3 DNA: TGTGCCAGCAGCGCGGAGGCAGGACCAGGAAACACCATATATTTT. Translated, it gives CASSAEAGPGNTIYF.

The chain recombines TRBV6-4 with TRBJ1-2, with 7 bases lining up with TRBD1. The CDR3 is 15 amino acids. V was clipped by 6 bases and J by 2 bases; unmatched bases: 9. The germline CDR1 and CDR2 sequences are MRHNA and SNTAGT. The CDR3 spells CASRDPLTGNYGYTF. In DNA form, the CDR3 reads TGTGCCAGCAGGGACCCCCTGACAGGGAACTATGGCTACACCTTC.

This rearrangement joins TRBV14 to TRBJ1-1, with a weak D call TRBD1 (6 bases). Trimming pared 0 bases from V and 5 bases from J, leaving 19 bases between. The CDR3 totals 17 residues. Germline loops: CDR1 SGHDN, CDR2 FVKESK. CDR3: CASSQDRIRGRGTEAFF. The CDR3 DNA reads as TGTGCCAGCAGCCAAGATCGGATCAGGGGCCGGGGTACTGAAGCTTTCTTT.

The CDR3 region is CASSQDDFGLGYTF. CDR3 in DNA: TGTGCCAGCAGCCAAGACGATTTTGGGCTTGGCTACACCTTC. The chain is built from TRBV4-2 and TRBJ1-2, with D unclear. Germline V gene data show CDR1 as LGHNA and CDR2 as YNFKEQ. This CDR3 spans 14 amino acids. Trimming removed 0 bases at V and 7 bases at J, with 12 bases between.

This clone was found once. Germline is not matched at one junction end, which may reflect a read error. The sample holds other DNA sequences that translate to the same CDR3. The genes are TRBV19 and TRBJ1-5; TRBD1 aligns across 7 bases. The CDR3 is 14 residues long. The germline V gene encodes CDR1 LNHDA and CDR2 SQIVND (reference sequence). The CDR3 nucleotides read TGTGCCAGTAGTACCATAGGGGGCTATCAGCCTCAGCATTTT. Residues: CASSTIGGYQPQHF.

V gene TRBV18 combines with J gene TRBJ1-2, with D maybe TRBD1 (6 bases). The V gene lost 4 bases and the J gene lost 2 bases, with 8 bases spanning the gap. The CDR3 is made up of 13 amino acids. From germline, CDR1 is KGHSH and CDR2 LQKENI. Written as DNA, the CDR3 is TGTGCCAGCTCACGAGACAGGAACTATGGCTACACCTTC. Its translation is CASSRDRNYGYTF. The full variable domain, with the rest looked up from reference TRBV18 and TRBJ1-2, is NAGVMQNPRHLVRRRGQEARLRCSPMKGHSHVYWYRQLPEEGLKFMVYLQKENIIDESGMPKERFSAEFPKEGPSILRIQQVVRGDSAAYFCASSRDRNYGYTFGSGTRLTVV.

The rearrangement joins TRBV9 to TRBJ2-1, with 8 bases fitting TRBD2. CDR1 and CDR2 (germline): SGDLS, YYNGEE. This CDR3 region has 14 residues. J gave up 8 bases and V 2 bases, and 6 bases lay outside the gene matches. CDR3 sequence reads: CASSVTGGPHEQFF. CDR3 coding DNA: TGTGCCAGCAGCGTCACGGGGGGGCCCCATGAGCAGTTCTTC.

V usage is TRBV19 and J usage is TRBJ1-5; 7 bases agree with TRBD1. CDR1 and CDR2 (germline): LNHDA, SQIVND (reference sequence). V lost 5 bases, J lost 8 bases, and 15 bases stayed unmatched. The CDR3 is 16 amino acids. The CDR3 nucleotides are TGTGCCAGTAGTCCCATGACGACAGGGCAAAGGGAGCCCCAGCATTTT. Amino acid sequence: CASSPMTTGQREPQHF.

This clone was recorded a few times. The chain joins TRBV29-1 to TRBJ2-7; the match to TRBD1 covers 7 bases. Germline V gene data show CDR1 as SQVTM and CDR2 as ANQGSEA. V gave up 2 bases and J gave up 3 bases; unmatched junction bases: 1. The CDR3 runs 12 residues. CDR3 amino acids: CSVENRGYEQYF. The CDR3 coding sequence is TGCAGCGTTGAAAACAGGGGCTACGAGCAGTACTTC.

This chain links TRBV9 with TRBJ2-1, with 8 bases fitting TRBD1. Trimming took 1 base from V and 8 from J; bases not matched to a gene: 8. CDR1 and CDR2 from the germline V gene are SGDLS and YYNGEE. The length of the CDR3 is 15 residues. The CDR3 here is CASSVTGTGIYEQFF. CDR3 nucleotide sequence: TGTGCCAGCAGCGTAACCGGGACAGGCATCTATGAGCAGTTCTTC. The full variable domain, with the rest looked up from reference TRBV9 and TRBJ2-1, is DSGVTQTPKHLITATGQRVTLRCSPRSGDLSVYWYQQSLDQGLQFLIQYYNGEERAKGNILERFSAQQFPDLHSELNLSSLELGDSALYFCASSVTGTGIYEQFFGPGTRLTVL.

DNA for the CDR3: TGTGCCATCAGTCGCCTAAACACTGAAGCTTTCTTT. It codes for CAISRLNTEAFF. The V gene is TRBV10-3, the J gene TRBJ1-1, with D unclear. Germline CDR1 and CDR2: ENHRY and SYGVKD. The CDR3 loop spans 12 amino acids. Trimming removed 5 bases from V and 2 bases from J, with 6 bases in between.

The chain couples TRBV25-1 to TRBJ1-1, with D unresolved. The germline V gene has CDR1 MGHDK and CDR2 SYGVNS. V was pared by 6 bases and J by 0 bases, with 11 bases between. This CDR3 region has 14 residues. This CDR3 is CASRETGLNTEAFF. DNA of the CDR3: TGTGCCAGCAGGGAGACTGGGTTGAACACTGAAGCTTTCTTT.

This chain links TRBV2 with TRBJ2-3, with TRBD2 as a possible D gene (6 bases). Looked up from germline, CDR1 is SNHLY and CDR2 is FYNNEI. V lost 8 bases to trimming and J lost 5 bases, with 20 bases between them. The CDR3 is made up of 15 amino acids. CDR3 bases: TGTGCCAGCGGCCTGAAGGCGGGGATGGTAGATACGCAGTATTTT. Translated, it gives CASGLKAGMVDTQYF.

The chain is built from TRBV19 and TRBJ1-6; D is undetermined. Germline CDR1 is LNHDA and CDR2 is SQIVND (reference sequence). CDR3 length: 12 amino acids. V was pared by 5 bases and J by 7 bases, with 6 bases between. The CDR3 protein is CASSLPNSPLHF. CDR3 nucleotide sequence: TGTGCCAGTAGTCTCCCCAATTCACCCCTCCACTTT.

The rearrangement joins TRBV11-3 to TRBJ2-1, with D maybe TRBD2 (5 bases). Germline loops: CDR1 SGHNT, CDR2 YENEEA. The V end lost 4 bases, the J end lost 2 bases, and 9 bases lay between the germline ends. CDR3 length: 14 residues. The CDR3 DNA reads as TGTGCCAGCAGCTCGGACGGGACCTACAATGAGCAGTTCTTC. This codes for CASSSDGTYNEQFF.

CDR3 sequence reads: CASSPLASGSLGNEQFF. The DNA for the CDR3 is TGTGCCAGCTCACCTTTGGCTAGCGGGAGTCTTGGCAATGAGCAGTTCTTC. The J gene is TRBJ2-1, the V gene TRBV18, with 10 bases that match TRBD2. The CDR3 is 17 residues long. V lost 3 bases to trimming and J lost 6 bases; unmatched junction nucleotides: 11. Germline CDR1 is KGHSH and CDR2 is LQKENI.

The chain links TRBV9 to TRBJ2-1; 10 nucleotides match TRBD2. Germline assignment: CDR1 SGDLS and CDR2 YYNGEE. The CDR3 covers 15 residues. Unmatched junction bases numbered 11, after V lost 7 bases and J lost 7 bases. In DNA form, the CDR3 reads TGTGCCAGCTCTCGTCTAGCGGGAGTACGGAATGAGCAGTTCTTC. Translated: CASSRLAGVRNEQFF.

This chain connects TRBV7-2 to TRBJ2-7; D is ambiguous. Trimming cost V 3 bases and J 5 bases, with 5 bases left between them. The CDR3 contains 11 residues. Germline CDR1 and CDR2: SGHTA and FQGNSA. CDR3: CASSFSHEQYF. As DNA, the CDR3 is TGTGCCAGCAGCTTTAGCCACGAGCAGTACTTC. The entire variable domain, with the rest obtained from reference TRBV7-2 and TRBJ2-7, is as follows: GAGVSQSPSNKVTEKGKDVELRCDPISGHTALYWYRQSLGQGLEFLIYFQGNSAPDKSGLPSDRFSAERTGGSVSTLTIQRTQQEDSAVYLCASSFSHEQYFGPGTRLTVT.

This chain's CDR3 is CASSLGFTVGAFF. CDR3 DNA sequence: TGTGCCAGCAGCTTAGGCTTTACAGTCGGAGCTTTCTTT. This rearrangement joins TRBV7-2 to TRBJ1-1; no definite D call. The CDR3 has 13 amino acids. Trimming pared 1 base from V and 10 bases from J, leaving 13 bases between. Germline V gene sequence: CDR1 SGHTA, CDR2 FQGNSA. The full variable domain, in which reference TRBV7-2 and TRBJ1-1 provide the parts outside the CDR3, is GAGVSQSPSNKVTEKGKDVELRCDPISGHTALYWYRQSLGQGLEFLIYFQGNSAPDKSGLPSDRFSAERTGGSVSTLTIQRTQQEDSAVYLCASSLGFTVGAFFGQGTRLTVV.

The rearrangement links TRBV5-1 to TRBJ1-2, with unresolved D. CDR3 length equals 15 residues. The germline CDR1 and CDR2 sequences are SGHRS and YFSETQ. The ends were cut back, 4 bases at V and 2 bases at J, with 15 bases in the middle. Written as DNA, the CDR3 is TGCGCCAGCAGCGAACAGTTTACTCGAAACTATGGCTACACCTTC. As protein: CASSEQFTRNYGYTF.

The chain joins TRBV7-3 to TRBJ2-7, with D perhaps matching TRBD1 (5 bases). Germline V lookup: CDR1 SGHTA, CDR2 FQGTGA. V lost 2 bases and J 0 bases, leaving 8 bases between the germline ends. CDR3 size: 14 residues. The CDR3 sequence: CASSLDSSSYEQYF. The CDR3 nucleotides read TGTGCCAGCAGCTTAGACAGCAGCTCCTACGAGCAGTACTTC.

The genes are TRBV2 and TRBJ2-3, with D possibly matching TRBD2 (6 bases). The V end was cut by 8 bases, the J end by 4 bases, with 10 bases between. CDR3 size: 12 residues. CDR1 and CDR2 from the germline V gene are SNHLY and FYNNEI. The CDR3 DNA follows: TGTGCCAGCTCTCGGGAGCCAGATACGCAGTATTTT. The encoded protein is CASSREPDTQYF. Combining the CDR3 with reference TRBV2 and TRBJ2-3 gives the whole variable domain EPEVTQTPSHQVTQMGQEVILRCVPISNHLYFYWYRQILGQKVEFLVSFYNNEISEKSEIFDDQFSVERPDGSNFTLKIRSTKLEDSAMYFCASSREPDTQYFGPGTRLTVL.

This clone has only a few counts. The CDR3 nucleotides read TGTGCCAGCAGTGACCCGGGGGGACGGACAGATACGCAGTATTTT. Translating gives CASSDPGGRTDTQYF. The chain has TRBV2 and TRBJ2-3; TRBD2 matches at 7 bases. The CDR3 has 15 residues. V lost 3 bases to trimming and J lost 3 bases; unmatched junction nucleotides: 6. The germline V gene has CDR1 SNHLY and CDR2 FYNNEI.

The V gene is TRBV3-1 (or the pseudogene TRBV3-2), the J gene TRBJ1-1, with D possibly TRBD1 on 5 matching bases. This CDR3 comprises 17 residues. V lost 2 bases and J 6 bases, leaving 22 bases between the germline ends. Germline assignment: CDR1 LGHDT and CDR2 YNNKEL (reference sequence). The chain's CDR3 is CASSQLQAARVNPEAFF. DNA of the CDR3: TGTGCCAGCAGCCAACTACAGGCCGCCCGGGTTAACCCTGAAGCTTTCTTT.

The J gene is TRBJ2-7, the V gene TRBV6-2 or TRBV6-3, with 13 bases that match TRBD2. CDR3 size: 15 residues. With 6 bases clipped from V and 4 bases from J, the junction kept 6 bases outside the gene matches. Germline assignment: CDR1 MNHEY and CDR2 SVGEGT. The CDR3 reads CASSRLAGGSYEQYF. DNA of the CDR3: TGTGCCAGCAGCCGACTAGCGGGGGGATCGTACGAGCAGTACTTC.

The table lists this clone with a few counts. The V call is TRBV6-5, the J call TRBJ1-1, with D perhaps matching TRBD1 (5 bases). Germline V gene sequence: CDR1 MNHEY, CDR2 SVGAGI. V gave up 2 bases and J gave up 5 bases, with 12 bases separating them. This CDR3 spans 14 amino acids. CDR3 amino acids: CASSYQDKGTEAFF. In DNA form, the CDR3 reads TGTGCCAGCAGTTACCAGGACAAAGGGACTGAAGCTTTCTTT.

The chain employs TRBV10-3 and TRBJ1-3; D is unclear. This CDR3 has 13 residues. V was clipped by 0 bases and J by 8 bases, with 8 bases between them. Germline CDR1 reads ENHRY; CDR2 reads SYGVKD. CDR3 sequence: CAISESSLDTIYF. DNA for the CDR3: TGTGCCATCAGTGAGTCCTCGTTAGACACCATATATTTT.

This chain uses TRBV9 with TRBJ2-1; 7 bases line up with TRBD1. From germline, CDR1 is SGDLS and CDR2 YYNGEE. This CDR3 spans 15 amino acids. The V segment lost 1 base and the J segment 4 bases; nucleotides outside the gene matches: 5. In DNA, the CDR3 is TGTGCCAGCAGCGTAATGACAGGGCGTTACAATGAGCAGTTCTTC. Translating it yields CASSVMTGRYNEQFF.

The chain couples TRBV24-1 to TRBJ1-2, with 8 positions matching TRBD1. The CDR3 sequence is 15 residues long. The V gene's germline CDR1 is KGHDR and CDR2 SFDVKD. V lost 4 bases, J lost 4 bases, and 7 bases stayed unmatched. CDR3 residues: CATSDPDRGSYGYTF. The CDR3, as DNA: TGTGCCACCAGTGACCCCGACAGGGGCTCCTATGGCTACACCTTC.